The 4 T cell receptor beta chains below were found in one sample sequenced in a study of blood T cells in healthy people across ages. Then a second PCR, running about 6 to 12 cycles, was carried out with a sample-barcoded 5' primer and a J-beta primer mix. TCRdb re-derived calls from the 5' RACE reads in MiXCR, one entry per CDR3 protein. Seen here are about 690,000 distinct CDR3 sequences, roughly two fifths observed once, and the top ten hold approximately 29%. Material: blood. Receptors originate from an elderly man in good health.

This chain uses TRBV7-9 with TRBJ1-2, with D maybe TRBD1 (6 bases). Germline assignment: CDR1 SEHNR and CDR2 FQNEAQ (reference sequence). Deletions cut 2 bases from V and 4 bases from J, with 14 bases between. The CDR3 contains 15 residues. Here the CDR3 reads CASSLTEAGAYGYTF. The CDR3 nucleotides read TGTGCCAGCAGCTTAACGGAGGCAGGGGCCTATGGCTACACCTTC.

This chain joins TRBV7-9 and TRBJ2-7, with 7 bases that match TRBD1. Trimming removed 5 bases from V and 3 bases from J; junction bases left unmatched: 7. This CDR3 is built from 14 residues. Germline assignment: CDR1 SEHNR and CDR2 FQNEAQ (reference sequence). The CDR3 sequence is CASSHKGTDYEQYF. The CDR3 nucleotides read TGTGCCAGCAGCCATAAAGGGACAGACTACGAGCAGTACTTC.

This clonotype showed up just a few times. A junction end diverges from the germline sequence, so it may reflect a read error. The chain is built from TRBV4-2 and TRBJ2-1; D may be TRBD2 (6 bases). This CDR3 is built from 15 residues. CDR1 and CDR2 from the germline V gene are LGHNA and YNFKEQ. The CDR3 DNA reads TGTACCAGCAGGCGGGGACTCTCGAATAAAAATGAGCAGTTCTTC. It specifies CTSRRGLSNKNEQFF.

The J gene is TRBJ2-7, the V gene TRBV20-1; the D gene is possibly TRBD2 (5 bases). Germline-derived CDR1 and CDR2 are DFQATT and SNEGSKA (reference sequence). V dropped 7 bases and J dropped 7 bases, with 20 bases sitting between them. The CDR3 consists of 13 residues. In DNA, the CDR3 is TGCAGTGGCAATTGGGCTAGCCTAAATGAGCAGTACTTC. This codes for CSGNWASLNEQYF.